The rows below give T cell receptor beta chains drawn from one sample of a study of blood T cell repertoires in COVID-19. The repertoire was sequenced with immunoSEQ multiplex PCR; TCRdb's copy has only in-frame clones and lacks some. The sample carries roughly 350,000 clones, 92% recorded once. The sequencing input was PBMCs or T cells enriched from blood (not recorded which). The source of these receptors is a woman in her twenties or thirties who had recovered from COVID-19. The CDR3 runs from the conserved cysteine through the conserved F or W. The D gene is left open where the match is weak. Size is stated for part of the rows, as once, few or many counts, or as a class when the clone is expanded.

length	D	size	V	J	CDR3	DNA
13	-	-	TRBV7-3	TRBJ2-5	CASSLGKLETQYF	TGTGCCAGCAGCCTCGGGAAATTAGAGACCCAGTACTTC
14	-	-	TRBV5-1	TRBJ2-3	CASSLDPGSDTQYF	TGCGCCAGCAGCTTGGACCCGGGATCAGATACGCAGTATTTT
14	-	once	TRBV2	TRBJ2-3	CASMDGVRSDTQYF	TGTGCCAGCATGGACGGGGTCCGGTCTGATACGCAGTATTTT
13	TRBD1	-	TRBV12-3/TRBV12-4	TRBJ1-2	CASSKGQNYGYTF	TGTGCCAGCAGTAAGGGACAGAATTATGGCTACACCTTC
14	-	once	TRBV7-9	TRBJ2-3	CASSLGGDTDTQYF	TGTGCCAGCAGCTTAGGCGGAGATACAGATACGCAGTATTTT
14	-	-	TRBV2	TRBJ1-2	CASRDFYSQDGYTF	TGTGCCAGCAGGGATTTCTACAGCCAGGATGGCTACACCTTC
18	TRBD1	-	TRBV19	TRBJ1-3	CASSTGGDRDATGNTIYF	TGTGCCAGTAGTACAGGGGGGGACAGGGACGCAACTGGAAACACCATATATTTT
15	-	-	TRBV28	TRBJ1-5	CASSSHSDSNQPQHF	TGTGCCAGCAGTTCTCACAGTGATAGCAATCAGCCCCAGCATTTT
11	-	-	TRBV12-3/TRBV12-4	TRBJ1-1	CADSQNTEAFF	TGTGCCGACAGCCAGAACACTGAAGCTTTCTTT
12	-	-	TRBV28	TRBJ1-1	CASSFGRVEAFF	TGTGCCAGCAGTTTCGGGCGGGTTGAAGCTTTCTTT